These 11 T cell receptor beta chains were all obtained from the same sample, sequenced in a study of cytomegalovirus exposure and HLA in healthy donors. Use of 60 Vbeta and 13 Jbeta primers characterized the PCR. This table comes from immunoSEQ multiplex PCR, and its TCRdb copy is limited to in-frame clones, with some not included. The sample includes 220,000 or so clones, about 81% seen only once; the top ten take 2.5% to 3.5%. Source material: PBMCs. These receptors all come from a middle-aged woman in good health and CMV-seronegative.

The CDR3 DNA reads TGTGCCAGCAGTTTAGCGGGAGGTTCCTACGAGCAGTACTTC. Encoded protein: CASSLAGGSYEQYF. The chain recombines TRBV6-5 with TRBJ2-7; 10 bases are a match to TRBD2. With 4 bases clipped from V and 1 base from J, the junction kept 1 base outside the gene matches. Germline loops: CDR1 MNHEY, CDR2 SVGAGI. The CDR3 extends over 14 amino acids.

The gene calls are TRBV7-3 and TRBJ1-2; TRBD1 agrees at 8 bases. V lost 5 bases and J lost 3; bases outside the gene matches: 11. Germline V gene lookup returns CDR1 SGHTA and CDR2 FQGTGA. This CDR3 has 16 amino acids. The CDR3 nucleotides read TGTGCCAGCAGCCCCGTTCCGGGACAGGTCCACTATGGCTACACCTTC. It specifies CASSPVPGQVHYGYTF.

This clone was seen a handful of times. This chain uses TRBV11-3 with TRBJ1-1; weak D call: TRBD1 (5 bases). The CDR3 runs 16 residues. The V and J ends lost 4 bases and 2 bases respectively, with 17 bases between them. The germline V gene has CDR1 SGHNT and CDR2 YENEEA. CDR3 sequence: CASSSAFGGKNTEAFF. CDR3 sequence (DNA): TGTGCCAGCAGCTCGGCGTTCGGGGGGAAAAACACTGAAGCTTTCTTT. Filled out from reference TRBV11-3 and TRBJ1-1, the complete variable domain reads EAGVVQSPRYKIIEKKQPVAFWCNPISGHNTLYWYLQNLGQGPELLIRYENEEAVDDSQLPKDRFSAERLKGVDSTLKIQPAELGDSAVYLCASSSAFGGKNTEAFFGQGTRLTVV.

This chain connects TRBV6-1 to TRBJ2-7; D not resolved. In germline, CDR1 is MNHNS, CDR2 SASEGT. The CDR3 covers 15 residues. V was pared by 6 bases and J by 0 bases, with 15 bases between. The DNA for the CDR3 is TGTGCCAGCAGGGGCCTGAACGCAAACTCCTACGAGCAGTACTTC. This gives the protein CASRGLNANSYEQYF.

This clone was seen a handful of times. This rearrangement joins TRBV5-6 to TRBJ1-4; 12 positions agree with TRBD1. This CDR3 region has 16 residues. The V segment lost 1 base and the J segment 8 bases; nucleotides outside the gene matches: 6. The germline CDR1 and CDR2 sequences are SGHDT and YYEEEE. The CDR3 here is CASSLLGQGANEKLFF. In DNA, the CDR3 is TGTGCCAGCAGCTTGTTGGGACAGGGGGCGAACGAAAAACTGTTTTTT.

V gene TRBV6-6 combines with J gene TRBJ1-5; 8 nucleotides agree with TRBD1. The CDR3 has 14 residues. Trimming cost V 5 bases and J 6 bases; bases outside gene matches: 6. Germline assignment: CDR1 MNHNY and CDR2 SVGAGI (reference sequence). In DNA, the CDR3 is TGTGCCAGCAGTCCGGACAGGGAGAGTCAGCCCCAGCATTTT. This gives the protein CASSPDRESQPQHF.

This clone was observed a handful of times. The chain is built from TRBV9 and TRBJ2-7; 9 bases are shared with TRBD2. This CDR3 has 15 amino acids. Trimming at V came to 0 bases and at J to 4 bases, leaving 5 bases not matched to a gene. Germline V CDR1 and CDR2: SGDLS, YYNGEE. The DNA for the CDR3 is TGTGCCAGCAGCGTAGCCCCTAGCGGGACTTACGAGCAGTACTTC. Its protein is CASSVAPSGTYEQYF.

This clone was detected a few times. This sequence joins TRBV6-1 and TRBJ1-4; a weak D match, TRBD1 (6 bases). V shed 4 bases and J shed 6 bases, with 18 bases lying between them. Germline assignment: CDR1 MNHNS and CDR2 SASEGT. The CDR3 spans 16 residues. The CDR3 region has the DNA TGTGCCAGCAGTGCAACGACAGGCTGGCGAGATGAAAAACTGTTTTTT. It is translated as CASSATTGWRDEKLFF.

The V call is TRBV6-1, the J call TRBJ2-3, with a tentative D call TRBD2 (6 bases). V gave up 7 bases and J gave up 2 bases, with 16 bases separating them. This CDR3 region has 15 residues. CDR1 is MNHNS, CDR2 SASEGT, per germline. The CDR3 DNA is TGTGCCAGCAATACGGACTACGCGAACACAGATACGCAGTATTTT. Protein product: CASNTDYANTDTQYF.

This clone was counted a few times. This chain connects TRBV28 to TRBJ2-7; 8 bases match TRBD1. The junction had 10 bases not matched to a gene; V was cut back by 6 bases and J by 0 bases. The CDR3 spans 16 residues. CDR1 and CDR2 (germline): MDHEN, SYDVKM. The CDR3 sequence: CASSLTRDRYSYEQYF. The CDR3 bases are TGTGCCAGCAGCCTAACCCGGGACAGGTACTCCTACGAGCAGTACTTC.

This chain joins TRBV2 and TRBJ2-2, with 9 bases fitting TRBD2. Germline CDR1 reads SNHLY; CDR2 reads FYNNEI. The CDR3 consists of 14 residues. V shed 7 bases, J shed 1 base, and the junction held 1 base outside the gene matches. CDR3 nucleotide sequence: TGTGCCAGCAAGACTAGCGGGAACACCGGGGAGCTGTTTTTT. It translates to CASKTSGNTGELFF.